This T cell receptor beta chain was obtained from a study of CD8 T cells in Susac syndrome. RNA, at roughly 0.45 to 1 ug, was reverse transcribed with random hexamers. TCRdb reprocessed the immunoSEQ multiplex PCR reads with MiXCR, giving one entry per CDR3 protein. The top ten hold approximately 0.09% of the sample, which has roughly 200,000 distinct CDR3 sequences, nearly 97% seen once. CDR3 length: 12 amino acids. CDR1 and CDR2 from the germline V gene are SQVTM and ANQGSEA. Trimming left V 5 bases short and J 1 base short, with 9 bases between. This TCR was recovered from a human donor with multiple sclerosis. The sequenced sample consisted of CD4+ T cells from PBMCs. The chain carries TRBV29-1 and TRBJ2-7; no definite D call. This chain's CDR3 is CSVRPGSYEQYF. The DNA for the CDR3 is TGCAGCGTTCGACCAGGATCCTACGAGCAGTACTTC.